The clone carrying this T cell receptor beta chain is classed as medium-sized. CDR3 length: 17 amino acids. This sample is drawn from a study of read filtering for tumor transcriptome and immune sequencing. Looking at the study overall: Patients were approximately 17 male and approximately 14 female, mean age 65.9 years, range about 47 to 85. Transcriptome libraries were built from DNase-treated RNA.

Bone marrow was sampled from every patient at the time of active disease. Molecular barcoded adaptors covering alpha/delta and beta/gamma chains were used on roughly 400 ng RNA. One entry per CDR3 protein, called by TCRdb with MiXCR from the reads. The repertoire has some 24,000 distinct CDR3 sequences, about 20% of them found once; the top ten carry 40% to 55%. The chain has TRBV21-1 and TRBJ2-1; the table names TRBD2, a call not compared with the DNA. TRBV21-1 is given as a pseudogene. The material sequenced was a population of CD138-negative cells sorted from bone marrow. The receptor comes from a donor over 35 with multiple myeloma. The CDR3 is CASSKSKLAGDYNEQFF. The CDR3 nucleotides read TGTGCCAGCAGCAAATCTAAGCTAGCGGGAGATTACAATGAGCAGTTCTTC.